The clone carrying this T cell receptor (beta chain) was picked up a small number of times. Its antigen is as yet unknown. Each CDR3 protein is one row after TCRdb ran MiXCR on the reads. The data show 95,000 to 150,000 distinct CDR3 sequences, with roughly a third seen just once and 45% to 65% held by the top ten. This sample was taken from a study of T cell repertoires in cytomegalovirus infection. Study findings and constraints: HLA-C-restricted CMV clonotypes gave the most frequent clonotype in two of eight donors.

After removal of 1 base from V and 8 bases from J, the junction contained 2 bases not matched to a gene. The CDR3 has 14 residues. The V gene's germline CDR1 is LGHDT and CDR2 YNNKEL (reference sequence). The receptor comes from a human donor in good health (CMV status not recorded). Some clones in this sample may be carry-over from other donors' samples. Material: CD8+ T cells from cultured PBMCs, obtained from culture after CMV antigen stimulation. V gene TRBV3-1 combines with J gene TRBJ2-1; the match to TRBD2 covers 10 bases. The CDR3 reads CASSQALAGYEQFF. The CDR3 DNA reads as TGTGCCAGCAGCCAAGCACTAGCGGGGTATGAGCAGTTCTTC.